This T cell receptor beta chain is drawn from a study of identifying expanded T cells in peripheral blood. Study-wide findings and caveats: Over around two and four weeks, about 15 and 18 clones changed, versus 1.2 between replicates. Clone count variance between two-week samples rose with total template count.

No infections or other immune events were documented during collection. Trimming took off 3 bases at V and 1 base at J, with 18 bases between the two ends. Germline V gives CDR1 LNHDA, CDR2 SQIVND (reference sequence). The CDR3 covers 17 residues. Turning to this clone: As yet, its antigen is unknown.

Using immunoSEQ multiplex PCR, the repertoire was profiled, and TCRdb retains in-frame clones only, with some absent. The sample yields about 76,000 clones, almost 85% seen once. The receptor's source is a person aged 18-70 years in good health. Sequencing was done on a sample of blood. The genes are TRBV19 and TRBJ1-1, with D hard to call. The chain's CDR3 is CASSIVPGSVRNTEAFF. CDR3 coding DNA: TGTGCCAGTAGTATTGTTCCAGGATCTGTTAGGAACACTGAAGCTTTCTTT.